What follows are 19 T cell receptor beta chains derived from one specimen sequenced in a study of OX40 agonist ivuxolimab in advanced cancers. This table comes from immunoSEQ multiplex PCR, and its TCRdb copy is limited to in-frame clones, with some not included. Among tens of thousands of clones listed, around 90% were seen once. Here the sequenced sample was CD4+ or CD8+ T cells sorted from blood, taken in a trial of the OX40 agonist ivuxolimab. Every receptor here comes from an adult with an advanced solid tumor such as melanoma, head and neck, liver or kidney cancer.

This chain's CDR3 is CASSLGFVSYNEQFF. CDR3 nucleotides: TGTGCCAGCAGTCTTGGTTTCGTCTCCTACAATGAGCAGTTCTTC. This chain links TRBV6-5 with TRBJ2-1; D is undetermined. Trimming took off 5 bases at V and 0 bases at J, with 11 bases between the two ends. This CDR3 is 15 amino acids long. Per germline, CDR1 MNHEY and CDR2 SVGAGI.

This clone was observed once. CDR3 residues: CASSFAGDGAAKNIQYF. The CDR3 DNA is TGTGCCAGCAGCTTCGCAGGGGATGGTGCGGCCAAAAACATTCAGTACTTC. V usage is TRBV7-9 and J usage is TRBJ2-4; D perhaps matches TRBD1 (6 bases). CDR3 length: 17 residues. V was pared by 3 bases and J by 1 base, with 16 bases between. CDR1 and CDR2 (germline): SEHNR, FQNEAQ (reference sequence).

This chain uses TRBV2 with TRBJ2-7; D unclear. The CDR3 consists of 14 residues. From germline, CDR1 is SNHLY and CDR2 FYNNEI. The ends were cut back, 2 bases at V and 3 bases at J, with 11 bases in the middle. The CDR3 bases are TGTGCCAGCAGTGAATCGATAGAAGTCTACGAGCAGTACTTC. Translating it yields CASSESIEVYEQYF.

This clone was seen just once. The CDR3 loop is CASSILAGGTGNEQFF. The CDR3 nucleotides read TGTGCCAGCAGCATTCTAGCGGGGGGTACCGGTAATGAGCAGTTCTTC. The gene calls are TRBV9 and TRBJ2-1; 11 nucleotides match TRBD2. Germline lookup yields CDR1 SGDLS and CDR2 YYNGEE. The CDR3 runs to 16 residues. Trimming cost V 4 bases and J 7 bases; bases outside gene matches: 10.

This clone was detected once. The chain uses TRBV6-5 and TRBJ1-1; no clear D. CDR1 MNHEY and CDR2 SVGAGI come from the germline V gene. This CDR3 spans 15 amino acids. V lost 0 bases to trimming and J lost 2 bases, with 10 bases between them. CDR3 protein: CASSYSRQSNTEAFF. The CDR3 DNA reads TGTGCCAGCAGTTACTCGAGGCAGAGTAACACTGAAGCTTTCTTT.

The chain links TRBV4-1 to TRBJ2-1; D is perhaps TRBD2 (6 bases). V lost 3 bases to trimming and J lost 10 bases, with 13 bases between them. The CDR3 loop spans 13 amino acids. Germline V CDR1 and CDR2: MGHRA, YSYEKL. This chain's CDR3 is CASSQTRGEEQFF. The CDR3 coding sequence is TGCGCCAGCAGCCAGACTAGGGGCGAAGAGCAGTTCTTC.

The rearrangement links TRBV11-2 to TRBJ1-2; no reliable D call. Trimming took off 1 base at V and 7 bases at J, with 7 bases between the two ends. The CDR3 is made up of 12 amino acids. The germline V gene encodes CDR1 SGHAT and CDR2 FQNNGV. CDR3 protein: CASSLGRSGYTF. In DNA form, the CDR3 reads TGTGCCAGCAGCTTAGGGAGGAGTGGCTACACCTTC.

The chain recombines TRBV9 with TRBJ2-2; 10 bases are a match to TRBD2. The CDR3 is 15 amino acids. Germline V gene sequence: CDR1 SGDLS, CDR2 YYNGEE. V shed 5 bases, J shed 2 bases, and the junction held 3 bases outside the gene matches. In nucleotides, the CDR3 is TGTGCCAGCAGAGCTAGCGGGGGCAACACCGGGGAGCTGTTTTTT. Translation gives CASRASGGNTGELFF.

V is TRBV9 and J is TRBJ2-7; the D is unclear. This CDR3 has 13 residues. The germline V and J ends were trimmed by 6 bases and 0 bases, with 10 bases remaining between them. Germline values: CDR1 SGDLS, CDR2 YYNGEE. In nucleotides, the CDR3 is TGTGCCAGCAAAGGGCCCATCTCCTACGAGCAGTACTTC. Its translation: CASKGPISYEQYF. The full variable domain, in which reference TRBV9 and TRBJ2-7 provide the parts outside the CDR3, is DSGVTQTPKHLITATGQRVTLRCSPRSGDLSVYWYQQSLDQGLQFLIQYYNGEERAKGNILERFSAQQFPDLHSELNLSSLELGDSALYFCASKGPISYEQYFGPGTRLTVT.

The rearrangement links TRBV11-2 to TRBJ1-4; D gene unclear. The CDR3 spans 12 residues. Trimming left V 0 bases short and J 8 bases short, with 4 bases between. The germline V gene encodes CDR1 SGHAT and CDR2 FQNNGV. CDR3 amino acids: CASSLDEEKLFF. CDR3 bases: TGTGCCAGCAGCTTAGATGAGGAAAAACTGTTTTTT.

The chain joins TRBV27 to TRBJ2-7, with D unclear. V shed 5 bases and J shed 0 bases, with 11 bases lying between them. This CDR3 has 14 amino acids. The germline CDR1 and CDR2 sequences are MNHEY and SMNVEV (reference sequence). The CDR3 nucleotides read TGTGCCAGCAGTGAAACGGAGAGCTCCTACGAGCAGTACTTC. Translated, it gives CASSETESSYEQYF.

The chain has TRBV28 and TRBJ2-5; 11 bases align to TRBD2. From germline, CDR1 is MDHEN and CDR2 SYDVKM. The V gene end was trimmed by 5 bases and the J gene end by 5 bases; junction bases not matched to a gene: 4. CDR3 size: 14 residues. The CDR3 loop reads CASSRLAGSETQYF. The CDR3 DNA is TGTGCCAGCAGTAGACTAGCGGGGTCTGAGACCCAGTACTTC. The full variable domain, completed using reference TRBV28 and TRBJ2-5, is DVKVTQSSRYLVKRTGEKVFLECVQDMDHENMFWYRQDPGLGLRLIYFSYDVKMKEKGDIPEGYSVSREKKERFSLILESASTNQTSMYLCASSRLAGSETQYFGPGTRLLVL.

The genes are TRBV27 and TRBJ2-3; 8 bases are a match to TRBD2. The trim removed 8 bases at V and 4 bases at J, leaving 8 bases unmatched. CDR3 size: 14 residues. From germline, CDR1 is MNHEY and CDR2 SMNVEV (reference sequence). Here the CDR3 reads CASVSGGPPDTQYF. The CDR3 DNA reads as TGTGCCAGCGTGTCGGGGGGGCCACCAGATACGCAGTATTTT.

This sequence joins TRBV2 and TRBJ2-7; the D call may be TRBD1 or TRBD2 (5 bases each). In germline, CDR1 is SNHLY, CDR2 FYNNEI. The V end was cut by 4 bases, the J end by 1 base, with 14 bases between. The CDR3 loop spans 15 amino acids. In DNA, the CDR3 is TGTGCCAGCAGTGCCCTGGGGACGTCGTCCTACGAGCAGTACTTC. Translation: CASSALGTSSYEQYF.

The V and J genes are TRBV7-9 and TRBJ2-5; TRBD1 might be the D (5 bases). This CDR3 comprises 14 residues. Trimming cost V 2 bases and J 2 bases, with 9 bases left between them. Looked up from germline, CDR1 is SEHNR and CDR2 is FQNEAQ (reference sequence). This chain's CDR3 is CASSLLRDQETQYF. The CDR3 coding sequence is TGTGCCAGCAGCTTACTCAGGGATCAAGAGACCCAGTACTTC. Drawing the rest from reference TRBV7-9 and TRBJ2-5, the complete variable domain is DTGVSQNPRHKITKRGQNVTFRCDPISEHNRLYWYRQTLGQGPEFLTYFQNEAQLEKSRLLSDRFSAERPKGSFSTLEIQRTEQGDSAMYLCASSLLRDQETQYFGPGTRLLVL.

This rearrangement joins TRBV4-2 to TRBJ1-5, with TRBD1 as a possible D gene (5 bases). With 4 bases removed from V and 1 base from J, the gap between germline ends came to 11 bases. This CDR3 region has 15 residues. Germline V CDR1 and CDR2: LGHNA, YNFKEQ. The CDR3 coding sequence is TGTGCCAGCAGCCGGCAGGGTTTAAGCAATCAGCCCCAGCATTTT. Translation gives CASSRQGLSNQPQHF.

The CDR3 bases are TGCGCCAGCAGCTTAGGGACAGTAAACACCGGGGAGCTGTTTTTT. Protein sequence: CASSLGTVNTGELFF. V and J are TRBV5-1 and TRBJ2-2, with TRBD1 matching 7 bases. The V gene end was trimmed by 2 bases and the J gene end by 2 bases; junction bases not matched to a gene: 3. From germline, CDR1 is SGHRS and CDR2 YFSETQ. The CDR3 consists of 15 residues.

This CDR3 reads CASTNLGAGGIYEQYF. CDR3 nucleotides: TGTGCCAGCACAAATTTAGGGGCAGGGGGTATTTACGAGCAGTACTTC. The gene calls are TRBV5-4 and TRBJ2-7, with 7 nucleotides matching TRBD1. The CDR3 is 16 amino acids. Unmatched junction bases numbered 16, after V lost 6 bases and J lost 4 bases. Germline V CDR1 and CDR2: SGHNT, YYREEE (reference sequence). The variable domain in full, with the rest retrieved from reference TRBV5-4 and TRBJ2-7, is ETGVTQSPTHLIKTRGQQVTLRCSSQSGHNTVSWYQQALGQGPQFIFQYYREEENGRGNFPPRFSGLQFPNYSSELNVNALELDDSALYLCASTNLGAGGIYEQYFGPGTRLTVT.

The gene calls are TRBV30 and TRBJ2-7; 11 nucleotides match TRBD2. J lost 0 bases, V lost 2 bases, and 0 bases had no gene match. Germline V lookup: CDR1 GTSNPN, CDR2 SVGIG (reference sequence). The CDR3 has 14 amino acids. CDR3 sequence: CAWSLAGGSYEQYF. The DNA for the CDR3 is TGTGCCTGGAGTCTAGCGGGGGGCTCCTACGAGCAGTACTTC.